The 20 T cell receptor beta chains reported below all come from one sample, sequenced in a study of blood T cell repertoires in COVID-19. Assay: immunoSEQ multiplex PCR; the TCRdb copy retains only in-frame clones and omits some. Of 380,000 or so clones listed, over 75% were seen once; the top ten hold under 1.5%. The sequenced material came from PBMCs or T cells enriched from blood (not recorded which). The source of these receptors is a man aged 25-45 years who had recovered from COVID-19.

V is TRBV11-3 and J is TRBJ2-1, with D possibly being TRBD1 (6 bases). Trimming removed 5 bases from V and 10 bases from J, with 15 bases in between. From germline, CDR1 is SGHNT and CDR2 YENEEA. The CDR3 spans 13 residues. The CDR3 coding sequence is TGTGCCAGCAGCCCCGGACAGAACGGGGAGCAGTTCTTC. It yields the protein CASSPGQNGEQFF.

The genes are TRBV7-2 and TRBJ2-1; D is perhaps TRBD2 (6 bases). Germline V lookup: CDR1 SGHTA, CDR2 FQGNSA. This CDR3 spans 11 amino acids. Trimming removed 4 bases from V and 10 bases from J, with 8 bases in between. Here the CDR3 DNA reads TGTGCCAGCAGCTGGGCGGGGGAGCAGTTCTTC. Translation: CASSWAGEQFF.

The chain combines TRBV11-2 with TRBJ1-1, with D hard to call. The CDR3 runs to 14 residues. Trimming left V 2 bases short and J 0 bases short, with 7 bases between. Germline CDR1 is SGHAT and CDR2 is FQNNGV. Here the CDR3 DNA reads TGTGCCAGCAGCTTAATATCCCTGAACACTGAAGCTTTCTTT. Its protein is CASSLISLNTEAFF.

The chain links TRBV5-5 to TRBJ1-1; 8 nucleotides match TRBD1. In germline, CDR1 is SGHKS, CDR2 YYEKEE (reference sequence). The CDR3 has 14 residues. J gave up 0 bases and V 6 bases, and 4 bases lay outside the gene matches. The CDR3 protein is CASILDRVNTEAFF. In DNA, the CDR3 is TGTGCCAGCATCCTGGACAGGGTGAACACTGAAGCTTTCTTT. The full variable domain, with the rest looked up from reference TRBV5-5 and TRBJ1-1, is DAGVTQSPTHLIKTRGQQVTLRCSPISGHKSVSWYQQVLGQGPQFIFQYYEKEERGRGNFPDRFSARQFPNYSSELNVNALLLGDSALYLCASILDRVNTEAFFGQGTRLTVV.

V gene TRBV27 combines with J gene TRBJ2-7, with D uncertain. This CDR3 contains 15 residues. V lost 5 bases and J lost 0, with 14 bases in between. In germline, CDR1 is MNHEY, CDR2 SMNVEV (reference sequence). CDR3 nucleotides: TGTGCCAGCAGTCATCGACTGCAGAGCTCCTACGAGCAGTACTTC. Its translation is CASSHRLQSSYEQYF.

J is TRBJ2-7 and V is TRBV11-3, with TRBD1 matching 9 bases. The V and J ends lost 1 base and 6 bases, in that order; junction bases with no gene match: 1. From germline, CDR1 is SGHNT and CDR2 YENEEA. The CDR3 is 13 residues long. The CDR3 loop reads CASSLGGQGEQYF. For the CDR3, the DNA is TGTGCCAGCAGCTTAGGGGGACAGGGCGAGCAGTACTTC.

This clone was recorded only once. This chain uses TRBV21-1 with TRBJ1-4; TRBD1 is the table's D call, not checked against the DNA. TRBV21-1 is a known pseudogene. This CDR3 has 12 residues. The CDR3 loop is CASSKEGEKLFF. The CDR3 coding sequence is TGTGCCAGCAGCAAAGAGGGGGAAAAACTGTTTTTT.

The chain carries TRBV12-5 and TRBJ2-2; tentative D call: TRBD2 (5 bases). This CDR3 contains 14 residues. V was shortened by 7 bases and J by 2 bases, with 11 bases between the two germline ends. Looked up from germline, CDR1 is LGHNT and CDR2 is FRNRAP. DNA for the CDR3: TGTGCTAGTGAAACCGGGATCAACACCGGGGAGCTGTTTTTT. Its protein product is CASETGINTGELFF.

V is TRBV19 and J is TRBJ1-5; D may be TRBD1 (6 bases). The CDR3 length is 14 residues. Germline values: CDR1 LNHDA, CDR2 SQIVND (reference sequence). Trimming took off 6 bases at V and 7 bases at J, with 16 bases between the two ends. The CDR3 region has the DNA TGTGCCAGTAGGCCGGGACGGGGGGCCCAGCCCCAGCATTTT. It is translated as CASRPGRGAQPQHF. Variable domain in full (rest from reference TRBV19 and TRBJ1-5): DGGITQSPKYLFRKEGQNVTLSCEQNLNHDAMYWYRQDPGQGLRLIYYSQIVNDFQKGDIAEGYSVSREKKESFPLTVTSAQKNPTAFYLCASRPGRGAQPQHFGDGTRLSIL.

This sequence joins TRBV7-9 and TRBJ2-7; TRBD1 matches at 9 bases. Unmatched junction bases numbered 11, after V lost 5 bases and J lost 6 bases. The germline V gene encodes CDR1 SEHNR and CDR2 FQNEAQ (reference sequence). CDR3 size: 15 residues. The CDR3 here is CASSPPGTGNTEQYF. The CDR3 coding sequence is TGTGCCAGCAGCCCTCCGGGGACAGGGAACACCGAGCAGTACTTC.

CDR3 in amino acids: CASSPAGDRGQETQYF. In nucleotides, the CDR3 is TGTGCCAGCAGCCCGGCCGGGGACAGGGGTCAAGAGACCCAGTACTTC. The chain combines TRBV7-9 with TRBJ2-5; TRBD1 agrees at 10 bases. The CDR3 runs to 16 residues. Germline values: CDR1 SEHNR, CDR2 FQNEAQ (reference sequence). V lost 5 bases and J lost 2; bases outside the gene matches: 8. The entire variable domain, with the rest obtained from reference TRBV7-9 and TRBJ2-5, is as follows: DTGVSQNPRHKITKRGQNVTFRCDPISEHNRLYWYRQTLGQGPEFLTYFQNEAQLEKSRLLSDRFSAERPKGSFSTLEIQRTEQGDSAMYLCASSPAGDRGQETQYFGPGTRLLVL.

The genes are TRBV3-1 (or the pseudogene TRBV3-2) and TRBJ2-7; 7 bases agree with TRBD1. CDR1 is LGHDT, CDR2 YNNKEL, per germline (reference sequence). Trimming removed 3 bases from V and 2 bases from J; junction bases left unmatched: 4. This CDR3 has 14 amino acids. CDR3 sequence: CASSHGTATYEQYF. Here the CDR3 DNA reads TGTGCCAGCAGCCACGGGACAGCTACCTACGAGCAGTACTTC.

The rearrangement links TRBV5-1 to TRBJ1-2, with TRBD1 matching over 11 bases. This CDR3 is built from 16 residues. Germline CDR1 is SGHRS and CDR2 is YFSETQ. The V gene end was trimmed by 5 bases and the J gene end by 6 bases; junction bases not matched to a gene: 12. CDR3 coding DNA: TGCGCCAGCAGTTCTTATCCGGGACAGGGGGTAAATGGCTACACCTTC. This encodes CASSSYPGQGVNGYTF. Variable domain in full (rest from reference TRBV5-1 and TRBJ1-2): KAGVTQTPRYLIKTRGQQVTLSCSPISGHRSVSWYQQTPGQGLQFLFEYFSETQRNKGNFPGRFSGRQFSNSRSEMNVSTLELGDSALYLCASSSYPGQGVNGYTFGSGTRLTVV.

In DNA, the CDR3 is TGTGCCAGCCCCCCGGGACAGGAAGGTCGCTACGAGCAGTACTTC. It specifies CASPPGQEGRYEQYF. The chain carries TRBV21-1 and TRBJ2-7; the table's D gene call, TRBD1, was not cross checked with the DNA. TRBV21-1 is tagged as a pseudogene. This CDR3 has 15 residues.

Turning to this clone: The sample carries other DNA sequences with the same CDR3. This chain links TRBV9 with TRBJ1-4; no firm D call. The germline V and J ends were trimmed by 0 bases and 0 bases, with 6 bases remaining between them. Germline loops: CDR1 SGDLS, CDR2 YYNGEE. This CDR3 contains 15 residues. The CDR3 DNA follows: TGTGCCAGCAGCGTAGGAGGAGCAACTAATGAAAAACTGTTTTTT. Translated: CASSVGGATNEKLFF.

The J gene is TRBJ1-3, the V gene TRBV19; 8 positions match TRBD1. The germline CDR1 and CDR2 sequences are LNHDA and SQIVND (reference sequence). The CDR3 spans 13 residues. V trimming: 4 bases; J trimming: 9 bases; junction bases outside the gene matches: 5. The CDR3 nucleotides are TGTGCCAGTAGTACCGGACAGGGAGGCACCATATATTTT. Encoded protein: CASSTGQGGTIYF. Full variable domain (missing parts from reference TRBV19 and TRBJ1-3): DGGITQSPKYLFRKEGQNVTLSCEQNLNHDAMYWYRQDPGQGLRLIYYSQIVNDFQKGDIAEGYSVSREKKESFPLTVTSAQKNPTAFYLCASSTGQGGTIYFGEGSWLTVV.

The rearrangement links TRBV12-3 or TRBV12-4 to TRBJ1-2; 10 bases fit TRBD1. After removal of 6 bases from V and 8 bases from J, the junction contained 6 bases not matched to a gene. The CDR3 extends over 13 amino acids. The CDR3 region has the DNA TGTGCCAGCAGCCAGGACAGGGGGGGAGGCTACACCTTC. Encoded protein: CASSQDRGGGYTF.

The table lists this clone with a count of one. The CDR3: CAFPPLIGGNTGELFF. The CDR3 nucleotides read TGTGCCTTTCCCCCACTAATTGGAGGAAACACCGGGGAGCTGTTTTTT. The gene calls are TRBV18 and TRBJ2-2; possible D gene TRBD2, 5 bases. V lost 11 bases and J 2 bases, leaving 21 bases between the germline ends. The CDR3 is 16 amino acids. The germline V gene has CDR1 KGHSH and CDR2 LQKENI.

The chain recombines TRBV30 with TRBJ2-2, with 9 bases matching TRBD2. Germline CDR1 GTSNPN, CDR2 SVGIG (reference sequence). Germline trimming cut 5 bases from V and 5 bases from J; bases unmatched to any gene: 9. The CDR3 sequence is 15 residues long. The CDR3 sequence: CAWFGRGGRTGELFF. Written as DNA, the CDR3 is TGTGCCTGGTTTGGGCGGGGGGGCCGGACCGGGGAGCTGTTTTTT.

V and J are TRBV7-9 and TRBJ1-1; 8 bases align to TRBD1. This CDR3 is 15 amino acids long. Germline values: CDR1 SEHNR, CDR2 FQNEAQ (reference sequence). J gave up 6 bases and V 6 bases, and 12 bases lay outside the gene matches. This CDR3 is CASSIRATGDAEAFF. CDR3 in DNA: TGTGCCAGCAGTATCCGAGCGACAGGGGATGCTGAAGCTTTCTTT.